Following are 16 T cell receptor beta chains from one sample sequenced in a study of neurological immune-mediated disorders (dated by TCRdb to between 2018 and 2021). Library creation used 5' RACE. TCRdb records Illumina HiSeq 2500 as the sequencer. Through fastp at Q25 and MiXCR, TCRdb rebuilt clones from the public reads, retaining in-frame beta chains. Duplicate CDR3 protein sequences are folded into a single record with the most common DNA and genes. Counted in this sample were 30,000 to 40,000 distinct CDR3 sequences; around 10% of them appeared once. 3.5% to 4% of the sample is in the top ten clones. This specimen's time point label, per the study, means: technical triplicate 1. Sequencing was performed on PBMCs. These TCRs come from a man aged 55 to 70 with HTLV-1-associated myelopathy (HAM/TSP).

The sample holds many counts of this clonotype. V and J are TRBV5-1 and TRBJ1-1; D uncertain. This CDR3 spans 16 amino acids. Germline CDR1 reads SGHRS; CDR2 reads YFSETQ. Deletions cut 1 base from V and 1 base from J, with 14 bases between. CDR3 sequence reads: CASSLNVGTGNTEAFF. CDR3 nucleotide sequence: TGCGCCAGCAGCTTGAATGTGGGAACTGGGAACACTGAAGCTTTCTTT.

There are many counts of this clonotype. V and J are TRBV10-1 and TRBJ2-4; 8 bases are a match to TRBD1. The CDR3 runs to 15 residues. J was trimmed by 6 bases and V by 7 bases; bases with no gene match: 11. Germline V CDR1 and CDR2: WNHNN, SYGVQD (reference sequence). The CDR3: CASTRTQGAGNIQYF. The CDR3 nucleotides read TGCGCCAGCACCCGTACCCAGGGGGCCGGAAACATTCAGTACTTC.

There are many counts of this clonotype. The chain employs TRBV12-3 or TRBV12-4 and TRBJ1-6; 8 positions agree with TRBD1. This CDR3 is built from 15 residues. The V gene end was trimmed by 2 bases and the J gene end by 7 bases; junction bases not matched to a gene: 4. CDR3 residues: CASSLSRQGNSPLHF. CDR3 nucleotide sequence: TGTGCCAGCAGTTTATCCAGACAGGGGAATTCACCCCTCCACTTT.

This clonotype was seen many times. V usage is TRBV3-1 and J usage is TRBJ1-1; no definite D call. Trimming left V 6 bases short and J 3 bases short, with 5 bases between. The CDR3 sequence is 11 residues long. CDR1 and CDR2 from the germline V gene are LGHDT and YNNKEL (reference sequence). CDR3 amino acids: CASRLDTEAFF. The DNA for the CDR3 is TGTGCCAGCAGGTTAGACACTGAAGCTTTCTTT.

Concerning this clonotype: The junction and the germline gene differ at one end; a read error may be behind it. The V call is TRBV7-2, the J call TRBJ1-5; the D is unclear. The CDR3 covers 15 residues. Germline CDR1 reads SGHTA; CDR2 reads FQGNSA. CDR3 DNA: TGCGCCAGCAGCTTAGGTCAAGGAAGCAATCATCCCCAGCATTTT. Translated: CASSLGQGSNHPQHF.

This clonotype was seen at least ten times. The rearrangement links TRBV9 to TRBJ1-6, with 7 bases identical to TRBD1. The CDR3 covers 18 residues. The V and J ends lost 4 bases and 8 bases, in that order; junction bases with no gene match: 18. The germline CDR1 and CDR2 sequences are SGDLS and YYNGEE. The CDR3 loop reads CASSPSPRPGTEYSPLHF. The CDR3 nucleotides are TGTGCCAGCAGCCCATCCCCCCGTCCCGGGACAGAATATTCACCCCTCCACTTT.

This clonotype showed up many times. This rearrangement joins TRBV24-1 to TRBJ2-3, with 13 positions matching TRBD2. Germline CDR1 reads KGHDR; CDR2 reads SFDVKD. V lost 4 bases and J lost 5; bases outside the gene matches: 8. The CDR3 totals 17 residues. CDR3 sequence: CATSESGTSGNEDTQYF. CDR3 in DNA: TGTGCCACCAGTGAGTCCGGGACTAGCGGGAATGAAGATACGCAGTATTTT.

This clonotype was picked up a small number of times. The CDR3 protein is CASSLRAGGVYNEQFF. The CDR3 nucleotides read TGCGCCAGCAGCTTGCGGGCCGGAGGGGTTTACAATGAGCAGTTCTTC. This chain joins TRBV5-1 and TRBJ2-1, with D possibly being TRBD2 (6 bases). Germline V gene data show CDR1 as SGHRS and CDR2 as YFSETQ. The CDR3 loop spans 16 amino acids. V was pared by 1 base and J by 4 bases, with 15 bases between. Complete variable domain (other parts from reference TRBV5-1 and TRBJ2-1): KAGVTQTPRYLIKTRGQQVTLSCSPISGHRSVSWYQQTPGQGLQFLFEYFSETQRNKGNFPGRFSGRQFSNSRSEMNVSTLELGDSALYLCASSLRAGGVYNEQFFGPGTRLTVL.

At least ten counts were recorded for this clonotype. The rearrangement joins TRBV18 to TRBJ2-7; TRBD1 is a possible D gene (6 bases). Between the trimmed V and J ends, which lost 3 bases and 3 bases, there was a span of 9 bases. CDR3 size: 13 residues. CDR1 and CDR2 (germline): KGHSH, LQKENI. Here the CDR3 DNA reads TGTGCCAGCTCACCGAGGGGGAACTACGAGCAGTACTTC. Translation gives CASSPRGNYEQYF.

There are many counts of this clonotype. The chain combines TRBV7-9 with TRBJ2-5, with TRBD1 identical over 8 bases. J lost 5 bases, V lost 4 bases, and 6 bases had no gene match. The germline CDR1 and CDR2 sequences are SEHNR and FQNEAQ (reference sequence). The CDR3 is 14 residues long. The CDR3: CASSSDRGDETQYF. DNA of the CDR3: TGTGCCAGCAGCTCAGACAGGGGCGACGAGACCCAGTACTTC.

There are many counts of this clonotype. The J gene is TRBJ2-1, the V gene TRBV14; D gene uncertain. Between the trimmed V and J ends, which lost 1 base and 6 bases, there was a span of 10 bases. Germline V gene data show CDR1 as SGHDN and CDR2 as FVKESK. The CDR3 is 14 amino acids. The CDR3 nucleotides are TGTGCCAGCAGCCAAGCGCAACGGGTCAATGAGCAGTTCTTC. Protein product: CASSQAQRVNEQFF.

This clonotype was recorded many times. V is TRBV5-1 and J is TRBJ2-5; TRBD1 is a possible D gene (5 bases). The CDR3 spans 15 residues. Between the trimmed V and J ends, which lost 3 bases and 5 bases, there was a span of 17 bases. The germline V gene encodes CDR1 SGHRS and CDR2 YFSETQ. CDR3 amino acids: CASSWGRGSAETQYF. For the CDR3, the DNA is TGCGCCAGCAGCTGGGGCCGCGGCTCGGCGGAGACCCAGTACTTC.

This clonotype was counted many times. The gene calls are TRBV5-1 and TRBJ2-1, with a tentative D call TRBD2 (6 bases). The length of the CDR3 is 15 residues. V lost 0 bases and J lost 5, with 12 bases in between. Germline V gene lookup returns CDR1 SGHRS and CDR2 YFSETQ. The CDR3 sequence is CASSLGGWGDNEQFF. DNA of the CDR3: TGCGCCAGCAGCTTGGGGGGATGGGGGGACAATGAGCAGTTCTTC.

This clonotype was observed many times. V and J are TRBV7-3 and TRBJ2-5; D perhaps matches TRBD1 (5 bases). There are 16 residues in the CDR3. Germline-derived CDR1 and CDR2 are SGHTA and FQGTGA. Trimming left V 5 bases short and J 0 bases short, with 16 bases between. CDR3 DNA sequence: TGTGCCAGCAGCCTCGGTTGGGGCTCGGACCAAGAGACCCAGTACTTC. It translates to CASSLGWGSDQETQYF.

This clonotype showed up many times. The J gene is TRBJ2-5, the V gene TRBV15; maybe TRBD1 (6 bases). This CDR3 is 12 amino acids long. The V gene's germline CDR1 is LNHNV and CDR2 YYDKDF (reference sequence). With 4 bases removed from V and 4 bases from J, the gap between germline ends came to 7 bases. The CDR3 loop reads CATSTGAETQYF. For the CDR3, the DNA is TGTGCCACCAGCACAGGGGCAGAGACCCAGTACTTC.

This clonotype came up many times. This sequence joins TRBV2 and TRBJ1-4; D unresolved. The germline V gene encodes CDR1 SNHLY and CDR2 FYNNEI. Between the trimmed V and J ends, which lost 6 bases and 4 bases, there was a span of 9 bases. This CDR3 region has 13 residues. CDR3 DNA: TGTGCCAGCAGGGACGGATATAATGAAAAACTGTTTTTT. It yields the protein CASRDGYNEKLFF.